The 20 T cell receptor beta chains in this list originate from one sample, sequenced in a study of blood T cells in healthy people across ages. A second roughly 6 to 12 cycle PCR used barcoded and J-beta primers. MiXCR, run by TCRdb on the 5' RACE reads, gives a single entry per CDR3 protein. The table records about 570,000 distinct CDR3 sequences, roughly 28% of them present only once. What was sequenced was blood. The receptors derive from a woman in her 70s in good health.

The rearrangement links TRBV7-2 to TRBJ2-5; no clear D gene. Germline V CDR1 and CDR2: SGHTA, FQGNSA. The V end lost 5 bases, the J end lost 4 bases, and 8 bases lay between the germline ends. The CDR3 covers 12 residues. The CDR3 sequence: CASSRALETQYF. The DNA of the CDR3 is TGTGCCAGCAGCCGAGCATTAGAGACCCAGTACTTC.

V usage is TRBV5-1 and J usage is TRBJ2-5, with D perhaps TRBD2 (5 bases). Germline-derived CDR1 and CDR2 are SGHRS and YFSETQ. The germline V and J ends were trimmed by 4 bases and 7 bases, with 14 bases remaining between them. The CDR3 sequence is 13 residues long. The CDR3 reads CASSLDPAGTQYF. The CDR3 nucleotides are TGCGCCAGCAGCCTCGACCCGGCGGGGACCCAGTACTTC.

A few counts support this clonotype. The V gene is TRBV6-1, the J gene TRBJ1-5; possible D gene TRBD1, 6 bases. The V end lost 8 bases, the J end lost 0 bases, and 17 bases lay between the germline ends. The CDR3 length is 16 residues. In germline, CDR1 is MNHNS, CDR2 SASEGT. CDR3 nucleotides: TGTGCCAGCGCCATAGGGGGTAACCCTAGCAATCAGCCCCAGCATTTT. Translated, it gives CASAIGGNPSNQPQHF.

This clonotype was picked up many times. The CDR3 bases are TGCGCCAGCAGCTTGGTCGGGGCGAACAATGGACAGTTCTTC. Its translation: CASSLVGANNGQFF. This chain connects TRBV5-1 to TRBJ2-5; D tentatively reads TRBD1 or TRBD2 (5 bases each). The J call is uncertain, as TRBJ2-1 better fits the DNA end. This CDR3 has 14 amino acids. Germline CDR1 is SGHRS and CDR2 is YFSETQ.

The chain employs TRBV12-3 or TRBV12-4 and TRBJ1-2; no clear D. This CDR3 spans 14 amino acids. Deletions cut 5 bases from V and 4 bases from J, with 14 bases between. CDR3 amino acids: CASSPQHDSYGYTF. The CDR3 DNA reads as TGTGCCAGCAGTCCCCAACACGACTCCTATGGCTACACCTTC.

In its sample, this clonotype was seen a few times. J is TRBJ2-4 and V is TRBV7-8, with a possible D match to TRBD2 (5 bases). The CDR3 contains 20 residues. Germline CDR1 reads SGHVS; CDR2 reads FQNEAQ. Trimming cost V 5 bases and J 0 bases, with 26 bases left between them. The CDR3 reads CASSPRGLYTASIAKNIQYF. For the CDR3, the DNA is TGTGCCAGCAGCCCGCGAGGGTTGTACACAGCATCTATAGCCAAAAACATTCAGTACTTC. Based on the CDR3 plus reference TRBV7-8 and TRBJ2-4, the full variable domain is GAGVSQSPRYKVAKRGQDVALRCDPISGHVSLFWYQQALGQGPEFLTYFQNEAQLDKSGLPSDRFFAERPEGSVSTLKIQRTQQEDSAVYLCASSPRGLYTASIAKNIQYFGAGTRLSVL.

The rearrangement joins TRBV18 to TRBJ2-5; no firm D call. Matching the DNA end better, TRBJ2-1 makes the J call doubtful. The CDR3 is 14 residues long. Germline V gene sequence: CDR1 KGHSH, CDR2 LQKENI. CDR3 coding DNA: TGTGCCAGCTCACCCCTAGGGTCCTACAATGAGCAGTTCTTC. Its protein is CASSPLGSYNEQFF.

This clonotype was picked up a small number of times. This chain connects TRBV6-5 to TRBJ2-2; D gene ambiguous. Trimming removed 7 bases at V and 4 bases at J, with 13 bases between. This CDR3 region has 14 residues. The germline CDR1 and CDR2 sequences are MNHEY and SVGAGI. The CDR3, as DNA: TGTGCCAGCACCAAGACGGGCAGCACCGGGGAGCTGTTTTTT. This gives the protein CASTKTGSTGELFF.

This rearrangement joins TRBV12-3 or TRBV12-4 to TRBJ1-2; D remains ambiguous. The CDR3 contains 14 residues. V shed 4 bases and J shed 0 bases, with 9 bases lying between them. The CDR3 DNA reads TGTGCCAGCAGTTACGTGGGAGCTAACTATGGCTACACCTTC. Its translation is CASSYVGANYGYTF.

In its sample, this clonotype was seen a few times. The CDR3 here is CASSAAPYSTDTQYF. CDR3 DNA sequence: TGTGCCAGCTCAGCGGCGCCCTATAGCACAGATACGCAGTATTTT. The rearrangement links TRBV11-2 to TRBJ2-3, with a possible D match to TRBD2 (5 bases). The CDR3 covers 15 residues. V dropped 8 bases and J dropped 0 bases, with 15 bases sitting between them. CDR1 is SGHAT and CDR2 is FQNNGV in the germline V gene.

This chain uses TRBV7-8 with TRBJ2-5; tentatively, D is TRBD2 (5 bases). The DNA end favors TRBJ2-1, so the J call may be wrong. The CDR3 extends over 14 amino acids. Germline V gene lookup returns CDR1 SGHVS and CDR2 FQNEAQ. CDR3 protein: CASSRNRRLNEQFF. The CDR3 region has the DNA TGTGCCAGCAGCCGGAACCGGAGGCTAAATGAGCAGTTCTTC.

This clonotype has just a few counts. At one of its ends the junction is not consistent with the germline gene, which may arise from a read error. The V call is TRBV19, the J call TRBJ2-5; no definite D call. Germline V gene sequence: CDR1 LNHDA, CDR2 SQIVND (reference sequence). This CDR3 is built from 14 residues. The CDR3 region is CASSIASLGETLYF. Written as DNA, the CDR3 is TGTGCCAGTAGTATCGCTAGTCTGGGCGAGACCCTGTACTTC.

The J gene is TRBJ2-7, the V gene TRBV4-2; 13 nucleotides match TRBD2. Germline V gives CDR1 LGHNA, CDR2 YNFKEQ. The CDR3 is 16 residues long. Unmatched junction bases numbered 6, after V lost 2 bases and J lost 5 bases. The CDR3 region has the DNA TGTGCCAGCAGCCAATTAGGGACTAGCGGGGCCCACGAGCAGTACTTC. This codes for CASSQLGTSGAHEQYF.

This clonotype was found a few times. The rearrangement joins TRBV20-1 to TRBJ1-6, with a tentative D call TRBD1 (6 bases). The length of the CDR3 is 15 residues. Between the trimmed V and J ends, which lost 5 bases and 9 bases, there was a span of 20 bases. Germline V gene data show CDR1 as DFQATT and CDR2 as SNEGSKA (reference sequence). The CDR3, as DNA: TGCAGTGCTCTGGATCAGACAGGCAAGGGTTCACCCCTCCACTTT. Protein: CSALDQTGKGSPLHF.

This clonotype occurred many times. This chain connects TRBV4-3 to TRBJ2-7; the match to TRBD1 covers 7 bases. Germline V lookup: CDR1 LGHNA, CDR2 YSLEER. This CDR3 has 14 amino acids. V shed 2 bases and J 6 bases; nucleotides not matched to a gene: 7. The CDR3 DNA is TGCGCCAGCAGCCAAACGACAGGGAAATCCGAGCAGTACTTC. Protein: CASSQTTGKSEQYF.

This clonotype appeared a few times. V gene TRBV29-1 combines with J gene TRBJ2-5; D possibly corresponds to TRBD2 (6 bases). V was pared by 4 bases and J by 13 bases, with 22 bases between. CDR3 size: 13 residues. Germline loops: CDR1 SQVTM, CDR2 ANQGSEA. The CDR3 DNA sequence: TGCAGCGTTGCCCGGACTAATAACGACGAGCGGTACTTC. Translated, it gives CSVARTNNDERYF.

The V and J genes are TRBV3-1 and TRBJ1-1; TRBD1 agrees at 12 bases. Germline CDR1 is LGHDT and CDR2 is YNNKEL (reference sequence). The CDR3 runs to 15 residues. The junction had 4 bases not matched to a gene; V was cut back by 4 bases and J by 4 bases. CDR3 bases: TGTGCCAGCAGCCCGTTGGGACAGGGGGCCACTGAAGCTTTCTTT. This codes for CASSPLGQGATEAFF.

This clonotype was observed a few times. The chain is built from TRBV15 and TRBJ2-5; D gene ambiguous. Trimming left V 5 bases short and J 5 bases short, with 9 bases between. This CDR3 comprises 12 residues. Looked up from germline, CDR1 is LNHNV and CDR2 is YYDKDF (reference sequence). CDR3 region: CATSVAAETQYF. The CDR3, as DNA: TGTGCCACCAGCGTGGCTGCGGAGACCCAGTACTTC.

The table lists this clonotype with a few counts. The chain is built from TRBV6-2 or TRBV6-3 and TRBJ1-2; tentative D call: TRBD1 (6 bases). The germline V and J ends were trimmed by 5 bases and 1 base, with 8 bases remaining between them. The germline V gene has CDR1 MNHEY and CDR2 SVGEGT. The CDR3 extends over 13 amino acids. The CDR3 DNA reads as TGTGCCAGCAGTCAGGGGCTTAACTATGGCTACACCTTC. This encodes CASSQGLNYGYTF.

This clonotype was recorded a few times. The chain recombines TRBV7-9 with TRBJ2-2; D is unclear. There are 14 residues in the CDR3. The V end was cut by 4 bases, the J end by 0 bases, with 6 bases between. Germline CDR1 and CDR2: SEHNR and FQNEAQ (reference sequence). The CDR3 here is CASSSVTNTGELFF. As DNA, the CDR3 is TGTGCCAGCAGCTCCGTAACGAACACCGGGGAGCTGTTTTTT. Variable domain in full (rest from reference TRBV7-9 and TRBJ2-2): DTGVSQNPRHKITKRGQNVTFRCDPISEHNRLYWYRQTLGQGPEFLTYFQNEAQLEKSRLLSDRFSAERPKGSFSTLEIQRTEQGDSAMYLCASSSVTNTGELFFGEGSRLTVL.